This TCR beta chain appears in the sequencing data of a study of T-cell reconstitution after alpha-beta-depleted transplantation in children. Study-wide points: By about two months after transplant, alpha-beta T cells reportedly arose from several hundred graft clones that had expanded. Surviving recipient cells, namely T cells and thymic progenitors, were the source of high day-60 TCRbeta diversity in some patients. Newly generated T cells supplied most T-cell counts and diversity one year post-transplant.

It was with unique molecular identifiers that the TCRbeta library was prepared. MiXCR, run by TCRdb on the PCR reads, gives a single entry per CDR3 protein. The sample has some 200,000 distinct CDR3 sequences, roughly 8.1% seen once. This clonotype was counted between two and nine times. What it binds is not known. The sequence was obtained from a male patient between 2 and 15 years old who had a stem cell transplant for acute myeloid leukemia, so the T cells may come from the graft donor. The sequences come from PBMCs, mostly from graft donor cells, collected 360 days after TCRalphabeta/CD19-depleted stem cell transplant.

CDR3 nucleotide sequence: TGTGCCATCAGTGAGTCGCGGGAGTGGGAAGAGACCCAGTACTTC. Its protein is CAISESREWEETQYF. This chain connects TRBV10-3 to TRBJ2-5; 7 nucleotides align to TRBD2. This CDR3 region has 15 residues. After removal of 0 bases from V and 3 bases from J, the junction contained 4 bases not matched to a gene. CDR1 and CDR2 from the germline V gene are ENHRY and SYGVKD.